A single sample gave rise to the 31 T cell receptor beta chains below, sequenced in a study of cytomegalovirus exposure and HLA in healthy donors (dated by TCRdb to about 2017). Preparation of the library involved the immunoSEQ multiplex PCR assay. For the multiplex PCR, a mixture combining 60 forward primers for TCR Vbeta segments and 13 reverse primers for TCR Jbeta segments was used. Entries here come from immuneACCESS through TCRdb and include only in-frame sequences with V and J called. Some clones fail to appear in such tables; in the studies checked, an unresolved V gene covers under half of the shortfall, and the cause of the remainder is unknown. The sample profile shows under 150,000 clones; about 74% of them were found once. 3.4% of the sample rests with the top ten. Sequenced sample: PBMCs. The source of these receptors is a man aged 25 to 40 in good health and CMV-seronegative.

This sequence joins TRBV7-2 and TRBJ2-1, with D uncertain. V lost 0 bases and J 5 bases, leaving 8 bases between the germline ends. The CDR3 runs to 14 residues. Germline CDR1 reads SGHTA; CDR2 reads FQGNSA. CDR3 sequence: CASSLAATNNEQFF. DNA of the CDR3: TGTGCCAGCAGCTTAGCGGCAACAAACAATGAGCAGTTCTTC.

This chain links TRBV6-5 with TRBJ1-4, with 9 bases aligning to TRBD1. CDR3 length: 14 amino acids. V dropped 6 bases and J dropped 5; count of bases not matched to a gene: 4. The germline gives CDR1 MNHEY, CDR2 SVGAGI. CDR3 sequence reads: CASRLTGGNEKLFF. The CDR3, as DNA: TGTGCCAGCAGGTTGACAGGGGGGAATGAAAAACTGTTTTTT.

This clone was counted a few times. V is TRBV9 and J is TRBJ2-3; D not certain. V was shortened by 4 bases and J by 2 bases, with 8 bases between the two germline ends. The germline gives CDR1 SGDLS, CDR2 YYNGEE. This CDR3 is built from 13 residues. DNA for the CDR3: TGTGCCAGCAGCCTTACAGACACAGATACGCAGTATTTT. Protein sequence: CASSLTDTDTQYF.

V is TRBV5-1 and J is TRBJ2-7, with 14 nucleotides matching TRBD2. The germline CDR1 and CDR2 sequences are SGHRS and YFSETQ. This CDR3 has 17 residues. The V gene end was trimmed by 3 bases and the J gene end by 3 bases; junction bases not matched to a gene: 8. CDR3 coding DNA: TGCGCCAGCAGCTACGGACTAGCGGGAGGTATGAACTACGAGCAGTACTTC. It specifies CASSYGLAGGMNYEQYF.

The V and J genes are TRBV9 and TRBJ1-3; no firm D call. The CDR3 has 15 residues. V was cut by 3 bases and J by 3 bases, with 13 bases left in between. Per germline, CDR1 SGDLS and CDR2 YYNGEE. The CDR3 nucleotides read TGTGCCAGCAGCGCGGGAAGGCTCGATGGAAACACCATATATTTT. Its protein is CASSAGRLDGNTIYF.

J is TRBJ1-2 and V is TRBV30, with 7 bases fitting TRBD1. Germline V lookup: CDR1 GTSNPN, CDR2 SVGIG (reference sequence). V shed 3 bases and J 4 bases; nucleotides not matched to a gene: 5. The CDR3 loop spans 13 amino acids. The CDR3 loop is CAWSGQDTYGYTF. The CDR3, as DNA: TGTGCCTGGAGCGGACAGGATACCTATGGCTACACCTTC.

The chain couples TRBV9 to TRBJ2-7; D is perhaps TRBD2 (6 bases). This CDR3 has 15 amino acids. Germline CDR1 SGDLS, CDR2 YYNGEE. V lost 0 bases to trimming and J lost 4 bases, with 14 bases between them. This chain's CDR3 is CASSVGGGAVYEQYF. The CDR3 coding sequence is TGTGCCAGCAGCGTAGGAGGAGGGGCGGTTTACGAGCAGTACTTC. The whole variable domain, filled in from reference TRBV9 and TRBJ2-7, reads DSGVTQTPKHLITATGQRVTLRCSPRSGDLSVYWYQQSLDQGLQFLIQYYNGEERAKGNILERFSAQQFPDLHSELNLSSLELGDSALYFCASSVGGGAVYEQYFGPGTRLTVT.

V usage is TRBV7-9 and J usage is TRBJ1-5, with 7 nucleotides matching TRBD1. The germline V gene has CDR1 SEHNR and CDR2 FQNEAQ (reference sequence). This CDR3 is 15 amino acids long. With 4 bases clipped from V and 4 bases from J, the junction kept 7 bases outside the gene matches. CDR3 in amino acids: CASSSPRQGNQPQHF. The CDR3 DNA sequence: TGTGCCAGCAGCTCTCCCCGACAGGGTAATCAGCCCCAGCATTTT.

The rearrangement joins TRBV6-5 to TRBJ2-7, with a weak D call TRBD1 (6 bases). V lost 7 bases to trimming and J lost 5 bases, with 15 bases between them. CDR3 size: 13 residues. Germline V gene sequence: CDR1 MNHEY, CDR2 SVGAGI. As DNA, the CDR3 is TGTGCCAGCATCCCACAGGGAAACCACGAGCAGTACTTC. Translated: CASIPQGNHEQYF.

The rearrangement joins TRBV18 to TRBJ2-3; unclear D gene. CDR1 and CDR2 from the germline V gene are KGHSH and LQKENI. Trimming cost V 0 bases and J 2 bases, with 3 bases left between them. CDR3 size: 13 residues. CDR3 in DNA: TGTGCCAGCTCACCACCCCACACAGATACGCAGTATTTT. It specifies CASSPPHTDTQYF.

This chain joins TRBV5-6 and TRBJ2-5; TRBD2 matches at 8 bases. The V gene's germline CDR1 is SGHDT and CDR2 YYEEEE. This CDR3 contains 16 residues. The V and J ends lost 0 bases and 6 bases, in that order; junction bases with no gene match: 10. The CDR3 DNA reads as TGTGCCAGCAGCTTGGCCGGTAGCGGGGCGGTGAAGACCCAGTACTTC. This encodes CASSLAGSGAVKTQYF.

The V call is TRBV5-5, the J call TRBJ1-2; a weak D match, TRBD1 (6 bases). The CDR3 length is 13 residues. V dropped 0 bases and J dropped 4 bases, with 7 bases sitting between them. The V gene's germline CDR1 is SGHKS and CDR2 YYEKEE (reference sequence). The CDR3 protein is CASSLADSYGYTF. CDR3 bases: TGTGCCAGCAGCTTGGCGGACAGCTATGGCTACACCTTC.

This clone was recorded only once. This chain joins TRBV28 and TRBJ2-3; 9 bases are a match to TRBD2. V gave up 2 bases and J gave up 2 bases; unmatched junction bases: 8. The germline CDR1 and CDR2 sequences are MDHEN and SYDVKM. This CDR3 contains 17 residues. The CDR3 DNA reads TGTGCCAGCAGTTTAGTTATACTAGCGGGTTCCACAGATACGCAGTATTTT. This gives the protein CASSLVILAGSTDTQYF. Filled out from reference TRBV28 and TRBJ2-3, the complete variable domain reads DVKVTQSSRYLVKRTGEKVFLECVQDMDHENMFWYRQDPGLGLRLIYFSYDVKMKEKGDIPEGYSVSREKKERFSLILESASTNQTSMYLCASSLVILAGSTDTQYFGPGTRLTVL.

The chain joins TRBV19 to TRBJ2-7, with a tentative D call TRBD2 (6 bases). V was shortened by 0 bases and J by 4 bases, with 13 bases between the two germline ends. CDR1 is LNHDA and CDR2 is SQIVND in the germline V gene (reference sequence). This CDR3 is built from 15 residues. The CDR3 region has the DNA TGTGCCAGTAGTATAGAGGTAACGGGAGCTTACGAGCAGTACTTC. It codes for CASSIEVTGAYEQYF. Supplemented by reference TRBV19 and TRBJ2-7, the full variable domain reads DGGITQSPKYLFRKEGQNVTLSCEQNLNHDAMYWYRQDPGQGLRLIYYSQIVNDFQKGDIAEGYSVSREKKESFPLTVTSAQKNPTAFYLCASSIEVTGAYEQYFGPGTRLTVT.

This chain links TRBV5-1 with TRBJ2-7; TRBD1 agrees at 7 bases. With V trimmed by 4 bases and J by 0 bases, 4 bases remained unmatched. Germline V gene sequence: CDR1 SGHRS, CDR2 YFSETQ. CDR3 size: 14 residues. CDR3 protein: CASSPGTASYEQYF. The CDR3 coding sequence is TGCGCCAGCAGCCCTGGGACAGCCTCCTACGAGCAGTACTTC.

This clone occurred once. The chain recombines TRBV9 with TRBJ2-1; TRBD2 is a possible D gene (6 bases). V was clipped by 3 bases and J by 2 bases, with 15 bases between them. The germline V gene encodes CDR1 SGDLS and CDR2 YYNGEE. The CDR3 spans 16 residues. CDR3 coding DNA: TGTGCCAGCAGCGAGCGGACCGGGACTCCCTACAATGAGCAGTTCTTC. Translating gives CASSERTGTPYNEQFF.

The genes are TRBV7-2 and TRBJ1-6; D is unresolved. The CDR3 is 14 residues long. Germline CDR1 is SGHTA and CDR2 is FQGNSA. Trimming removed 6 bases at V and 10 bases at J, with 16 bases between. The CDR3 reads CASSLEGGGSPLHF. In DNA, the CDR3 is TGTGCCAGCAGTCTCGAGGGAGGAGGATCACCCCTCCACTTT. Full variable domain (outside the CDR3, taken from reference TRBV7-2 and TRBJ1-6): GAGVSQSPSNKVTEKGKDVELRCDPISGHTALYWYRQSLGQGLEFLIYFQGNSAPDKSGLPSDRFSAERTGGSVSTLTIQRTQQEDSAVYLCASSLEGGGSPLHFGNGTRLTVT.

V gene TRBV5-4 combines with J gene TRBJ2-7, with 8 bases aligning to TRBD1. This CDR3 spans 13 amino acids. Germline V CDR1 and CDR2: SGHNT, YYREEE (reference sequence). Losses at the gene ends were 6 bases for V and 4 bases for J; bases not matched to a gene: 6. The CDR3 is CASTPGTGYEQYF. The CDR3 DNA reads TGTGCCAGCACTCCCGGGACAGGTTACGAGCAGTACTTC.

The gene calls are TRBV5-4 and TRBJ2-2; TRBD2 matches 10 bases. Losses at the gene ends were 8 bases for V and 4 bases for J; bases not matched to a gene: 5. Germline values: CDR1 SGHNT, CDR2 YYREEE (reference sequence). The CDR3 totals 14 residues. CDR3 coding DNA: TGTGCCAGTAGCCAGCGGGGGGGCACCGGGGAGCTGTTTTTT. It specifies CASSQRGGTGELFF.

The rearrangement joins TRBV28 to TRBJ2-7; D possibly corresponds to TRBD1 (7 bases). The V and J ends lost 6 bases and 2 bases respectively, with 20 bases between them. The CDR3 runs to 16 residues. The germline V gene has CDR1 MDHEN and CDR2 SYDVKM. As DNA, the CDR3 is TGTGCCAGCAGCGCTAAAGGGGCAGGGGGGACCTACGAGCAGTACTTC. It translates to CASSAKGAGGTYEQYF.

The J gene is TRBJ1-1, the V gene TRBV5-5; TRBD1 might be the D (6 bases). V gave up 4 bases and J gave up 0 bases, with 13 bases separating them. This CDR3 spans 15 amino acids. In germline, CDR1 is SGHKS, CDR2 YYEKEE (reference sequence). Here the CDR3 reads CASSQGTIMNTEAFF. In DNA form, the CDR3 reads TGTGCCAGCAGCCAGGGGACTATCATGAACACTGAAGCTTTCTTT.

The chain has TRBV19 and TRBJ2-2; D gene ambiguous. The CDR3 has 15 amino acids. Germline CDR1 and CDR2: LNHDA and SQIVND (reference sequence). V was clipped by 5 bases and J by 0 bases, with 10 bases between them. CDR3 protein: CASSDGSANTGELFF. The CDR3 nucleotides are TGTGCCAGTAGTGACGGAAGCGCGAACACCGGGGAGCTGTTTTTT. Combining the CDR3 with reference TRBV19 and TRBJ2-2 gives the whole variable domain DGGITQSPKYLFRKEGQNVTLSCEQNLNHDAMYWYRQDPGQGLRLIYYSQIVNDFQKGDIAEGYSVSREKKESFPLTVTSAQKNPTAFYLCASSDGSANTGELFFGEGSRLTVL.

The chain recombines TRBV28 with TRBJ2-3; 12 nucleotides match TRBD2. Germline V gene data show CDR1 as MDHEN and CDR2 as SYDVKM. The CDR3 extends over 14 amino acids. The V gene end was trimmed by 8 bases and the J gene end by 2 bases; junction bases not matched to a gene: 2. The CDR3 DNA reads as TGTGCCAGCCGGACTAGCGGGATCACAGATACGCAGTATTTT. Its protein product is CASRTSGITDTQYF.

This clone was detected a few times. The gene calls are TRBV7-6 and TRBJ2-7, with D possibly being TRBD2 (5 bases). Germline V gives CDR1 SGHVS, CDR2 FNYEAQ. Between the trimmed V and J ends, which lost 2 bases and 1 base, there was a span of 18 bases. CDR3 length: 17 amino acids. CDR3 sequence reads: CASSLPIHGNLSYEQYF. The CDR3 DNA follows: TGTGCCAGCAGCTTACCAATTCACGGGAACCTATCCTACGAGCAGTACTTC. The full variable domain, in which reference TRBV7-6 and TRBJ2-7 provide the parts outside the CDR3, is GAGVSQSPRYKVTKRGQDVALRCDPISGHVSLYWYRQALGQGPEFLTYFNYEAQQDKSGLPNDRFSAERPEGSISTLTIQRTEQRDSAMYRCASSLPIHGNLSYEQYFGPGTRLTVT.

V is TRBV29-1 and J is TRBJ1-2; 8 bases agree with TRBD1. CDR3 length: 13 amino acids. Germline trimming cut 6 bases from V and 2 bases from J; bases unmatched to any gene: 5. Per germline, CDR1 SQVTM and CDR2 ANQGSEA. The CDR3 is CSVPRGLNYGYTF. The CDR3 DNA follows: TGCAGCGTCCCCAGGGGGCTCAACTATGGCTACACCTTC.

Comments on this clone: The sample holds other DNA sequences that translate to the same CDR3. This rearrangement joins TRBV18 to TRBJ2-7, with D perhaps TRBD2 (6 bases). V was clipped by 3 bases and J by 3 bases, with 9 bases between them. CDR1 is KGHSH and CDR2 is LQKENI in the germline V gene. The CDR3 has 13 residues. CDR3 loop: CASSPRRGYEQYF. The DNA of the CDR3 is TGTGCCAGCTCACCCCGGAGGGGCTACGAGCAGTACTTC.

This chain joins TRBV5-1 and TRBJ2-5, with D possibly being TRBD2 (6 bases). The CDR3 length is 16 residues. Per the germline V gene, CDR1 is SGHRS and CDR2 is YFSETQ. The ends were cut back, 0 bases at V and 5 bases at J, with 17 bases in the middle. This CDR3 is CASSLGQGAAGETQYF. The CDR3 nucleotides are TGCGCCAGCAGCTTGGGGCAGGGTGCCGCGGGGGAGACCCAGTACTTC. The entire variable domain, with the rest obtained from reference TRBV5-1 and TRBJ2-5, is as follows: KAGVTQTPRYLIKTRGQQVTLSCSPISGHRSVSWYQQTPGQGLQFLFEYFSETQRNKGNFPGRFSGRQFSNSRSEMNVSTLELGDSALYLCASSLGQGAAGETQYFGPGTRLLVL.

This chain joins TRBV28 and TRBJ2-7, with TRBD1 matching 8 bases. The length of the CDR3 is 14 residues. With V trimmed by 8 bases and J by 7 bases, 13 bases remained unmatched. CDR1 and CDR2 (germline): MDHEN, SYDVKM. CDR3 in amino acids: CASGYGQGAREQYF. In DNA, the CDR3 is TGTGCCAGCGGCTACGGGCAGGGGGCGCGGGAGCAGTACTTC. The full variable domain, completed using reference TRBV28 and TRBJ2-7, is DVKVTQSSRYLVKRTGEKVFLECVQDMDHENMFWYRQDPGLGLRLIYFSYDVKMKEKGDIPEGYSVSREKKERFSLILESASTNQTSMYLCASGYGQGAREQYFGPGTRLTVT.

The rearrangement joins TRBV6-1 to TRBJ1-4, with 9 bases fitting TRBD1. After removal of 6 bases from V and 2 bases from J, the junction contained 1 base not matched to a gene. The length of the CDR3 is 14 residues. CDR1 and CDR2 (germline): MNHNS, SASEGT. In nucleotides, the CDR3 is TGTGCCAGCAGAGACAGGGGGACTAATGAAAAACTGTTTTTT. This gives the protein CASRDRGTNEKLFF.

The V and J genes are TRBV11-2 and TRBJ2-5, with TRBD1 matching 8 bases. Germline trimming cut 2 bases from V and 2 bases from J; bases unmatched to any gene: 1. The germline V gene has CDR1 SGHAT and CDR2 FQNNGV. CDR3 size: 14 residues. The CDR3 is CASSLWTGQETQYF. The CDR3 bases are TGTGCCAGCAGCTTATGGACAGGGCAAGAGACCCAGTACTTC.

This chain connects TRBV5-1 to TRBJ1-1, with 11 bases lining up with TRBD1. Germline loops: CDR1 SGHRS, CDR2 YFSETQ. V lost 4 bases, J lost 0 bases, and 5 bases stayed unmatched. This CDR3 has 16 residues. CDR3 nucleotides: TGCGCCAGCAGCCTTGGACAGGGGGCCCTGAACACTGAAGCTTTCTTT. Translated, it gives CASSLGQGALNTEAFF.